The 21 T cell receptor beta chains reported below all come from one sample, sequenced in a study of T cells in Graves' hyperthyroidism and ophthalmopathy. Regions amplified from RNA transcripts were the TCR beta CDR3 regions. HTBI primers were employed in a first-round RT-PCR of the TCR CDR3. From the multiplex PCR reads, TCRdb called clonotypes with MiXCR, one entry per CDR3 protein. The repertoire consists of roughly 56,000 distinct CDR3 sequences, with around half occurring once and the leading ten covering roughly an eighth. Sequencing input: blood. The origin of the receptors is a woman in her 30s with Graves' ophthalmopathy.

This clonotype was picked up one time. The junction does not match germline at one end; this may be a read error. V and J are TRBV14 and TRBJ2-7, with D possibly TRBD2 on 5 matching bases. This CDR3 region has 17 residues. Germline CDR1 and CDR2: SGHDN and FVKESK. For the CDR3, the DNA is TGCGCCAGCAGCCAACTTTTGGGTAGCGTGCCGATCTACGAGCAGTACTTC. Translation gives CASSQLLGSVPIYEQYF.

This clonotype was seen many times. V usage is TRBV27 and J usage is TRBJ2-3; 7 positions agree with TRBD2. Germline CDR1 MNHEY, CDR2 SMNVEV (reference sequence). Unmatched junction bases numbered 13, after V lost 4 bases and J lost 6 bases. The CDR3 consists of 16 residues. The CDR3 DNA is TGTGCCAGCAGTTCCAACACCGGACTAGTTAGTGATACGCAGTATTTT. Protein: CASSSNTGLVSDTQYF.

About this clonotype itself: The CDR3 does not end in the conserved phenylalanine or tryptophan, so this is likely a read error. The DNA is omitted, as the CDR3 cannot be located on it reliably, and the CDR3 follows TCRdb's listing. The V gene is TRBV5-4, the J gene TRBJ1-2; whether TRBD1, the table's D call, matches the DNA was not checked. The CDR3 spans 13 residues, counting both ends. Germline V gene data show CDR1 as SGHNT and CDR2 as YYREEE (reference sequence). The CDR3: CACSAGQGERRTV.

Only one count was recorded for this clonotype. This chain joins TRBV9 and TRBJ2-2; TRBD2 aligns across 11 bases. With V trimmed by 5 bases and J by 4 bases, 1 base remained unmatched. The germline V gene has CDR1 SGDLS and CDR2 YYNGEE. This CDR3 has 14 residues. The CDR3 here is CASSLAGGTGELFF. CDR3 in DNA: TGTGCCAGCAGTCTAGCGGGAGGCACCGGGGAGCTGTTTTTT.

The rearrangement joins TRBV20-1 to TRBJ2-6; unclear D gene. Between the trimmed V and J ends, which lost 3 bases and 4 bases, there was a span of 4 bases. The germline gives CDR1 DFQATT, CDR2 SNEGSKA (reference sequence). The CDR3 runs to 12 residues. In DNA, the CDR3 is TGCAGTGCTAGGACAGGGGCCAACGTCCTGACTTTC. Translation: CSARTGANVLTF.

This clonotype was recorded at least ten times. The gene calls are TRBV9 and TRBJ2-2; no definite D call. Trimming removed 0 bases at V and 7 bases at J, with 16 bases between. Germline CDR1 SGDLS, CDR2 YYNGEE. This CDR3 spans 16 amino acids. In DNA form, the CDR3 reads TGTGCCAGCAGCGTAGCTCCGGTAGCCGGAGACGGGGAGCTGTTTTTT. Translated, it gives CASSVAPVAGDGELFF.

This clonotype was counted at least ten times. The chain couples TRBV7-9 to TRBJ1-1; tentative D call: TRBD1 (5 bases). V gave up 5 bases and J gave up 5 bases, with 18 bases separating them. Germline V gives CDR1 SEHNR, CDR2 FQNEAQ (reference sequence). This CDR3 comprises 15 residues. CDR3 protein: CASSPGFGLGTEAFF. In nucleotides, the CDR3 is TGTGCCAGCAGCCCAGGGTTCGGACTCGGGACTGAAGCTTTCTTT.

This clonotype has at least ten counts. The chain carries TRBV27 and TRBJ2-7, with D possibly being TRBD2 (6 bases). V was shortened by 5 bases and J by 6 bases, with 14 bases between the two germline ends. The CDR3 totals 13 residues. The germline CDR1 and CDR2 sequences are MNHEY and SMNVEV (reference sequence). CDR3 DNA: TGTGCCAGCAGTCTCCGGGAGACCAGCGAGCAGTACTTC. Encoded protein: CASSLRETSEQYF.

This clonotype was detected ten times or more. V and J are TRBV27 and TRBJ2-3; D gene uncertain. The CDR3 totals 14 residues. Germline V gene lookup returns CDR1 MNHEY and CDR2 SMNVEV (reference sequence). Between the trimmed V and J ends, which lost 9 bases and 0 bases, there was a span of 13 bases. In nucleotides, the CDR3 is TGTGCCAGGCGGTGGGCGGTTAGCACAGATACGCAGTATTTT. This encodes CARRWAVSTDTQYF.

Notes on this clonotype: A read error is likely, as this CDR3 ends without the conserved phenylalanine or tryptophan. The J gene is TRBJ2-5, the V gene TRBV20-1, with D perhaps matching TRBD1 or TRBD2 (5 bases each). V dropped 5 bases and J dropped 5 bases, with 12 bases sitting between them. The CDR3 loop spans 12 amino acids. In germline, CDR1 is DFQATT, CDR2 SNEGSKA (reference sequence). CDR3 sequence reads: CSAHGTAETQYV. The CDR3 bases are TGCAGTGCTCACGGGACCGCGGAGACCCAGTACGTC.

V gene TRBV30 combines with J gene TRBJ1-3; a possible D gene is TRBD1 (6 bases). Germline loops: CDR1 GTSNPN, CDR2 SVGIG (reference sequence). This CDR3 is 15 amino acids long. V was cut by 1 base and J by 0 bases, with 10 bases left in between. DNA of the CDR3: TGTGCCTGGAGTGCAGGAGGGGGCTCTGGAAACACCATATATTTT. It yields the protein CAWSAGGGSGNTIYF.

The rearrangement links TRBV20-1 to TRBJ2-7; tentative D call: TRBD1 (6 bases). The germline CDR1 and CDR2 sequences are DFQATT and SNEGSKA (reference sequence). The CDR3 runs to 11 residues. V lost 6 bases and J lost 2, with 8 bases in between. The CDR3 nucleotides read TGCAGTGCAGGGGACACCTACGAGCAGTACTTC. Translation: CSAGDTYEQYF.

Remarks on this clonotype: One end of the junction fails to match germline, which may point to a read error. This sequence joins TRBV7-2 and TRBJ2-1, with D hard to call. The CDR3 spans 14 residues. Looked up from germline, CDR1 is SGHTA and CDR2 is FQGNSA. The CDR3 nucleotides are TGTGCCAGCAGCTTAGTTTGGCGGTTCGGTGAGCACTTCTTC. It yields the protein CASSLVWRFGEHFF.

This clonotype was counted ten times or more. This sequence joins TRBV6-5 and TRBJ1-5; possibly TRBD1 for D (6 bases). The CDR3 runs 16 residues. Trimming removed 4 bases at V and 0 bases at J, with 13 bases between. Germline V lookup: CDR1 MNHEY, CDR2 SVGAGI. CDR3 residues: CASSSRQEYSNQPQHF. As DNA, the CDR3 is TGTGCCAGCAGTTCACGACAGGAATATAGCAATCAGCCCCAGCATTTT.

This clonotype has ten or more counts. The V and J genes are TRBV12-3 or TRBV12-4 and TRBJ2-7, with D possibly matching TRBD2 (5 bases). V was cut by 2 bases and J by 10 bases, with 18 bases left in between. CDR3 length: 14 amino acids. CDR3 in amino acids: CASSLTQLRADQYF. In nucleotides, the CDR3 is TGTGCCAGCAGTTTAACCCAACTACGAGCGGACCAGTACTTC.

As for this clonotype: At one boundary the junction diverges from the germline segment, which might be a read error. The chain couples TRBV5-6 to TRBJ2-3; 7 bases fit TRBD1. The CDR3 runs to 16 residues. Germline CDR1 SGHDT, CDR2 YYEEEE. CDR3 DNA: TGTGCCAGCGGCGCTCGACAGGGATTGACTCCAGATGCGCAGTATTTT. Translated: CASGARQGLTPDAQYF.

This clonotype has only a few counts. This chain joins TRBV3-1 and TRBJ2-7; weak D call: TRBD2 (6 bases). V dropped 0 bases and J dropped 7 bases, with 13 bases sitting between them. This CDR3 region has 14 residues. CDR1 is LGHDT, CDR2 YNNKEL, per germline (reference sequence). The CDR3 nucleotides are TGTGCCAGCAGCCAAGATCTTGGGGGGATAGAGCAGTACTTC. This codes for CASSQDLGGIEQYF.

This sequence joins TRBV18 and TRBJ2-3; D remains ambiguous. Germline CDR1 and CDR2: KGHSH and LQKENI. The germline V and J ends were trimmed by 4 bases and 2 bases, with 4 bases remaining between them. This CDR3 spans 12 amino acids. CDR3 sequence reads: CASSRTTDTQYF. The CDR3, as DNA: TGTGCCAGCTCACGTACCACAGATACGCAGTATTTT.

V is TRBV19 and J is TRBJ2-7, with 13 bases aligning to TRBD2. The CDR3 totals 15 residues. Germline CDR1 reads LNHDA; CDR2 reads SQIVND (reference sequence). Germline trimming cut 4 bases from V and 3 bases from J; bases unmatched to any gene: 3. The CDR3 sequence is CASSTGTSGIYEQYF. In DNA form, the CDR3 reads TGTGCCAGTAGTACCGGGACTAGCGGGATCTACGAGCAGTACTTC.

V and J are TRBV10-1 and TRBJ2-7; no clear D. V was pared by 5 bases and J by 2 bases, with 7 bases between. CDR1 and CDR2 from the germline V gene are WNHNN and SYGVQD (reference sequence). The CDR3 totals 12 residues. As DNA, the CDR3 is TGCGCCAGCAGTTTTACTACCTACGAGCAGTACTTC. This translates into CASSFTTYEQYF.

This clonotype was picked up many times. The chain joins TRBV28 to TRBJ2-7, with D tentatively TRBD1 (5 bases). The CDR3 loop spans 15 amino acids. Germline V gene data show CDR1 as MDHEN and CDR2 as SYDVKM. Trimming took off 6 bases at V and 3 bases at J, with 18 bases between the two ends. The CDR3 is CASRYPGKQSYEQYF. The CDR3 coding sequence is TGTGCCAGCAGGTATCCAGGGAAACAGAGCTACGAGCAGTACTTC.